The 4 T cell receptor beta chains presented below share a single source sample, sequenced in a study of vaccination effects on CD4 cells after COVID-19. No antigen is known for these receptors. Generated by immunoSEQ multiplex PCR, the TCRdb table keeps only in-frame clones and is missing some. The table records more than 45,000 clones, around 82% of them present only once. Expansion of antigen-specific CD4+ T cells with viral peptide pools was carried out by the ViraFEST assay before sequencing. Following culture for nine to ten days, CD4+ T cells were isolated. PCR showed that the person got SARS-CoV-2 infection at some point between March and December 2020. Sequencing used CD4+ T cells from PBMCs cultured with HIV peptides, obtained before COVID-19 vaccination. Subset in this sample: HIV-1 Nef peptide pool negative control/reference culture. These TCRs come from a human donor who had a prior SARS-CoV-2 infection.

The chain combines TRBV7-2 with TRBJ1-1, with 9 bases aligning to TRBD1. Germline CDR1 and CDR2: SGHTA and FQGNSA. The CDR3 is 15 amino acids. V was clipped by 5 bases and J by 8 bases; unmatched bases: 12. This CDR3 is CASSPSRDRVLEAFF. The DNA of the CDR3 is TGTGCCAGCAGCCCCAGCCGGGACAGGGTGTTGGAAGCTTTCTTT.

V gene TRBV11-3 combines with J gene TRBJ1-1; D perhaps matches TRBD1 (6 bases). Germline V gene lookup returns CDR1 SGHNT and CDR2 YENEEA. This CDR3 is built from 14 residues. V was pared by 5 bases and J by 0 bases, with 10 bases between. CDR3: CASSLRGLNTEAFF. The CDR3 nucleotides read TGTGCCAGCAGCCTCAGGGGTTTGAACACTGAAGCTTTCTTT.

This chain links TRBV7-2 with TRBJ2-5, with a possible D match to TRBD2 (6 bases). Germline CDR1 is SGHTA and CDR2 is FQGNSA. V dropped 5 bases and J dropped 1 base, with 14 bases sitting between them. CDR3 length: 15 residues. CDR3 bases: TGTGCCAGCAGCCCAGTCGGGACTGGCCAAGAGACCCAGTACTTC. It is translated as CASSPVGTGQETQYF.

This CDR3 is CASSRWTGEETQYF. The CDR3 DNA is TGTGCCAGCAGTCGTTGGACAGGGGAAGAGACCCAGTACTTC. The chain couples TRBV27 to TRBJ2-5; 9 bases line up with TRBD1. The germline V gene has CDR1 MNHEY and CDR2 SMNVEV (reference sequence). J was trimmed by 3 bases and V by 5 bases; bases with no gene match: 4. This CDR3 is built from 14 residues.